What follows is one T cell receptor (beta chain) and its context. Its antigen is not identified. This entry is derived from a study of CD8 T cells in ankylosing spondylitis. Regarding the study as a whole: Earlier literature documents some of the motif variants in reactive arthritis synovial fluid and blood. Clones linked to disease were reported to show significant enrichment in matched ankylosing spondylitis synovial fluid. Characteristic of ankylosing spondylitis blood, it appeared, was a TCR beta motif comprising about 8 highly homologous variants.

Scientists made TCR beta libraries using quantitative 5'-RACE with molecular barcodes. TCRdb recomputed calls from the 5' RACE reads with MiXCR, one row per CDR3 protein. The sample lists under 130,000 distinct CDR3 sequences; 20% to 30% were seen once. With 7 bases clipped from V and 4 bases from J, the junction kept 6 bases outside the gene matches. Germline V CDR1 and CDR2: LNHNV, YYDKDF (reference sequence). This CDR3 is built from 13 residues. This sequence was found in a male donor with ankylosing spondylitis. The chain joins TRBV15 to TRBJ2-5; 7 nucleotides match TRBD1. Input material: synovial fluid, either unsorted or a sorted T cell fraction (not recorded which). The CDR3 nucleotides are TGTGCCACCACCAGGGGGTATACAGAGACCCAGTACTTC. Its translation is CATTRGYTETQYF.